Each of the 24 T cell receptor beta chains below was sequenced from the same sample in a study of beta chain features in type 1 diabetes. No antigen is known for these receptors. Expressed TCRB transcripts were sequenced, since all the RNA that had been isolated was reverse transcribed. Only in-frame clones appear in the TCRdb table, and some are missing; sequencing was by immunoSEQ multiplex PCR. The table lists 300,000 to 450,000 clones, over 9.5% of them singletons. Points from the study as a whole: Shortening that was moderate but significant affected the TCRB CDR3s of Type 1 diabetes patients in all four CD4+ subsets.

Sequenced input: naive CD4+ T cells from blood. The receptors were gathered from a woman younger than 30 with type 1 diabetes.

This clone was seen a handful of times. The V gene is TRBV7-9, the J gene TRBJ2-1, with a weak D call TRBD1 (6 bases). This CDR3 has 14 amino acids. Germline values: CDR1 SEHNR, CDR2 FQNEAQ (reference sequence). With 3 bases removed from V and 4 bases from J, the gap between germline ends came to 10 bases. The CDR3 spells CASSFRGQYNEQFF. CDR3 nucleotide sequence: TGTGCCAGCAGCTTTCGGGGACAATACAATGAGCAGTTCTTC. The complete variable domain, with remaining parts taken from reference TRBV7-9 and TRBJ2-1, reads DTGVSQNPRHKITKRGQNVTFRCDPISEHNRLYWYRQTLGQGPEFLTYFQNEAQLEKSRLLSDRFSAERPKGSFSTLEIQRTEQGDSAMYLCASSFRGQYNEQFFGPGTRLTVL.

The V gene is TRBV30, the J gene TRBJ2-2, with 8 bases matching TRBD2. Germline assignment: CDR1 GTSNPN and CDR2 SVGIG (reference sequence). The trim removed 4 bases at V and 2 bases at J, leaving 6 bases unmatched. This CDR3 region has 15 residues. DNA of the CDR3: TGTGCCTGGATCCATAGCGGGGCCAACACCGGGGAGCTGTTTTTT. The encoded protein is CAWIHSGANTGELFF. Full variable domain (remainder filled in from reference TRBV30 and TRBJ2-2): SQTIHQWPATLVQPVGSPLSLECTVEGTSNPNLYWYRQAAGRGLQLLFYSVGIGQISSEVPQNLSASRPQDRQFILSSKKLLLSDSGFYLCAWIHSGANTGELFFGEGSRLTVL.

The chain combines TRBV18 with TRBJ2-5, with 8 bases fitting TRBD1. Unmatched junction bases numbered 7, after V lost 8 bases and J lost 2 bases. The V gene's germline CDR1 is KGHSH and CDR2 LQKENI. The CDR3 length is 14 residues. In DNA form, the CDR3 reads TGTGCCAGCCTACCGAGGACAGGGCAAGAGACCCAGTACTTC. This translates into CASLPRTGQETQYF. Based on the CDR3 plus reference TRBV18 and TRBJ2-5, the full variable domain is NAGVMQNPRHLVRRRGQEARLRCSPMKGHSHVYWYRQLPEEGLKFMVYLQKENIIDESGMPKERFSAEFPKEGPSILRIQQVVRGDSAAYFCASLPRTGQETQYFGPGTRLLVL.

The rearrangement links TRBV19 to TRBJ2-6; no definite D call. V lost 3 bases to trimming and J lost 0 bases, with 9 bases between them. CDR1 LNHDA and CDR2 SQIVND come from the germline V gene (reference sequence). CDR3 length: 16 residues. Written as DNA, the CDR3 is TGTGCCAGTAGTATCTCGCGAAGCTCTGGGGCCAACGTCCTGACTTTC. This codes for CASSISRSSGANVLTF.

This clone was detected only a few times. CDR3 in amino acids: CASSFQGGREVTQYF. The CDR3 nucleotides read TGTGCCAGCAGCTTTCAGGGGGGCCGTGAAGTGACCCAGTACTTC. The V gene is TRBV11-2, the J gene TRBJ2-5; tentative D call: TRBD1 (7 bases). The V end lost 3 bases, the J end lost 7 bases, and 18 bases lay between the germline ends. CDR3 length: 15 amino acids. Germline-derived CDR1 and CDR2 are SGHAT and FQNNGV.

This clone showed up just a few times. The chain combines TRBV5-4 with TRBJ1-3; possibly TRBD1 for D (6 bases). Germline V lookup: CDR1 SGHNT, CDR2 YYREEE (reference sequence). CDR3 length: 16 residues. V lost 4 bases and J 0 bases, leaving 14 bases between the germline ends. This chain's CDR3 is CASSPDSASSGNTIYF. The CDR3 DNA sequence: TGTGCCAGCAGCCCGGACAGCGCCAGCTCTGGAAACACCATATATTTT.

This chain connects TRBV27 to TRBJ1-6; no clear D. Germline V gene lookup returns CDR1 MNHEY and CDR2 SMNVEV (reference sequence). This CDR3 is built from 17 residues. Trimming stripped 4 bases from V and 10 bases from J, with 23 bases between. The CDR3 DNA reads TGTGCCAGCAGTTATTTTGGAGCCCGGGGAGAGGAATCACCCCTCCACTTT. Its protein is CASSYFGARGEESPLHF.

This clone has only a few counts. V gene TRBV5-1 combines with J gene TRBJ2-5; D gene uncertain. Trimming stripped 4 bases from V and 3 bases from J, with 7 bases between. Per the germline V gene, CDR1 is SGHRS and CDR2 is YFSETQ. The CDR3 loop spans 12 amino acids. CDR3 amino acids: CASSQAEETQYF. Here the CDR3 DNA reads TGCGCCAGCAGCCAGGCAGAAGAGACCCAGTACTTC.

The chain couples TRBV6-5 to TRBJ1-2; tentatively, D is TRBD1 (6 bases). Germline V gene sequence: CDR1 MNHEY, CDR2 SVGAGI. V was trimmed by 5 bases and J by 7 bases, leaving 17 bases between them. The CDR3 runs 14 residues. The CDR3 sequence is CASSGTGTRFGYTF. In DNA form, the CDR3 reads TGTGCCAGCAGTGGAACCGGGACAAGGTTTGGCTACACCTTC.

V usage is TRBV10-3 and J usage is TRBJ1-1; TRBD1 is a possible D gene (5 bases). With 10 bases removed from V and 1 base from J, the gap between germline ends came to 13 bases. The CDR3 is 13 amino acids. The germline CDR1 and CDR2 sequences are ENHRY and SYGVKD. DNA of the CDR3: TGTGCCACCAGGGAAAGGGGGAACACTGAAGCTTTCTTT. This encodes CATRERGNTEAFF.

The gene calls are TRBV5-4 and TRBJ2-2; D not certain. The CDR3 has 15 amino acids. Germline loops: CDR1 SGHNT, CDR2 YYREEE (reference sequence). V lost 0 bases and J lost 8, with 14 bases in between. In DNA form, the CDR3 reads TGTGCCAGCAGCTTGGATACCATAGCCAATGGGGAGCTGTTTTTT. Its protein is CASSLDTIANGELFF.

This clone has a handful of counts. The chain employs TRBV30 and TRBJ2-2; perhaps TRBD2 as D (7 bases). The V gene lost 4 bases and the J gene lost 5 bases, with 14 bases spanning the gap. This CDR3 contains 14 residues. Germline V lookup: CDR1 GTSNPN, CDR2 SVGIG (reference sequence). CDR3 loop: CAWTRTAGTGELFF. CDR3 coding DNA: TGTGCCTGGACCCGGACAGCGGGGACCGGGGAGCTGTTTTTT.

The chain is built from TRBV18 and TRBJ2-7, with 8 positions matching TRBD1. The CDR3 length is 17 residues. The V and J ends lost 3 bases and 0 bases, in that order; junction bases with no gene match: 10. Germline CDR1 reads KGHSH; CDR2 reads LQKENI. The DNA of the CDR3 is TGTGCCAGCTCACCCCTCCGAGGGACAGGTCTCTCCTACGAGCAGTACTTC. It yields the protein CASSPLRGTGLSYEQYF.

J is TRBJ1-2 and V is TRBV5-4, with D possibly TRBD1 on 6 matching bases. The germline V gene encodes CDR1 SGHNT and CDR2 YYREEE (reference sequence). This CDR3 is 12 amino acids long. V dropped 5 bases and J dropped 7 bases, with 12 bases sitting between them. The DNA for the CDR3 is TGTGCCAGCAGGCCAGGGGAAGCTGGCTACACCTTC. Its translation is CASRPGEAGYTF.

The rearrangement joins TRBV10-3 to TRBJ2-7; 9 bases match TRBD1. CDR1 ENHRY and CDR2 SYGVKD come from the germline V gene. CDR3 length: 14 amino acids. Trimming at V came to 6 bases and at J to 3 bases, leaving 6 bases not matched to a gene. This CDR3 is CAIRGQGAGYEQYF. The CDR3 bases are TGTGCCATCAGGGGACAGGGAGCGGGCTACGAGCAGTACTTC.

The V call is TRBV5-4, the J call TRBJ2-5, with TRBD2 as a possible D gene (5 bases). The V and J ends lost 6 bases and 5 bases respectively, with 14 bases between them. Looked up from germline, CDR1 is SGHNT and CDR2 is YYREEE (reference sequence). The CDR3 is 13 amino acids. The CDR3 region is CASTLGRGETQYF. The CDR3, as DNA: TGTGCCAGCACCTTAGGACGCGGGGAGACCCAGTACTTC.

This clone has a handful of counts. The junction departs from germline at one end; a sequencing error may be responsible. The CDR3 DNA reads TGTGCCAGCAGCCCCCGGGACAGGGGCCAGAGAAGGTTC. Protein sequence: CASSPRDRGQRRF. The chain is built from TRBV7-2 and TRBJ1-2; 10 bases align to TRBD1. This CDR3 comprises 13 residues. Germline V gene data show CDR1 as SGHTA and CDR2 as FQGNSA.

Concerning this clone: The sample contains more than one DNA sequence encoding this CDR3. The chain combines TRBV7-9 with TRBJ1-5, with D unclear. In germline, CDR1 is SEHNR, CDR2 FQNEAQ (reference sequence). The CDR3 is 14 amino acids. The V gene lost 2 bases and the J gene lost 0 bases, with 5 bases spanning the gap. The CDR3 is CASSLSLSNQPQHF. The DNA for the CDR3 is TGTGCCAGCAGCTTATCCCTTAGCAATCAGCCCCAGCATTTT.

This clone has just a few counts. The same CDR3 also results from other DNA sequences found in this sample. The CDR3 region has the DNA TGTGCCAGTAGTTACACAGATACGCAGTATTTT. As protein: CASSYTDTQYF. The V and J genes are TRBV19 and TRBJ2-3; D gene uncertain. The CDR3 loop spans 11 amino acids. CDR1 and CDR2 from the germline V gene are LNHDA and SQIVND (reference sequence). The V end lost 5 bases, the J end lost 2 bases, and 2 bases lay between the germline ends.

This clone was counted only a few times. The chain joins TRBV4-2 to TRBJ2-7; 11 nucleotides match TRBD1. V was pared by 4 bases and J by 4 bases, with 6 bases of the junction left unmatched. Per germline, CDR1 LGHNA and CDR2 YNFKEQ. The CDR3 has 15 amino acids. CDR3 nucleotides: TGTGCCAGCAGCCCGCCGGGACAGGGGGGGTACGAGCAGTACTTC. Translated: CASSPPGQGGYEQYF.

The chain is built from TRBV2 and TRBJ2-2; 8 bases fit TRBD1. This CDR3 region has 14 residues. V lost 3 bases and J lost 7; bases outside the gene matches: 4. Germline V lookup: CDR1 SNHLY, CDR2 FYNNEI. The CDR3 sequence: CASSDRGLGGELFF. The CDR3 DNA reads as TGTGCCAGCAGTGACAGGGGGCTCGGCGGGGAGCTGTTTTTT.

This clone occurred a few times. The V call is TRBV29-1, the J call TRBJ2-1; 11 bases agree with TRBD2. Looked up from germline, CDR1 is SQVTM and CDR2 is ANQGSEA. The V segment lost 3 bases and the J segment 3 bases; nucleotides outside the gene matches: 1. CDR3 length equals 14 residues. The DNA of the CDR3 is TGCAGCGTTGAGACTAGCGGGGACTACAATGAGCAGTTCTTC. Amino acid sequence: CSVETSGDYNEQFF.

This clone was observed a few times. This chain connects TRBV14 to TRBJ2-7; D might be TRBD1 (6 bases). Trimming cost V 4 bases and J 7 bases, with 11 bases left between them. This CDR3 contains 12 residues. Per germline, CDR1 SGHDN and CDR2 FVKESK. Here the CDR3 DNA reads TGTGCCAGCAGCCGCTGGACAGCGGAGCAGTACTTC. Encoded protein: CASSRWTAEQYF.

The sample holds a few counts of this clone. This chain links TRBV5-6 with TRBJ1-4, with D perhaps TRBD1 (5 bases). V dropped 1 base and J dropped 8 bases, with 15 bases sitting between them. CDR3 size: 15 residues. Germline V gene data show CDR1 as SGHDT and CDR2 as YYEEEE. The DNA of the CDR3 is TGTGCCAGCAGCTTGTATGCAGGGCGTGAGGAAAAACTGTTTTTT. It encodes CASSLYAGREEKLFF.